The entry below gives a single TCR beta chain sequence along with its context. The antigen remains unidentified. This sample was included in a study of shared clonotypes between healthy human individuals. Study results and limitations: Naive subsets tended to show greater estimated richness than memory subsets.

Several immunoSEQ plates held equal portions of the genomic DNA taken from each subset. Profiled with immunoSEQ multiplex PCR; TCRdb holds only in-frame clones, not every one. The sample records 2 million to 3 million clones, roughly 93% being singletons. CDR1 is MRHNA, CDR2 SNTAGT, per germline. The germline V and J ends were trimmed by 5 bases and 5 bases, with 18 bases remaining between them. The CDR3 has 15 amino acids. The sequenced material came from naive CD4+ T cells from PBMCs. The subset here: CD45RA+ positively selected. The V call is TRBV6-4, the J call TRBJ2-5; tentatively, D is TRBD2 (6 bases). This TCR was sampled from a man younger than 35 in good health. Some clones in this sample may be carry-over from other donors' samples. CDR3 DNA sequence: TGTGCCAGCAGTCCCAACCGGGGGTCGCAGGAGACCCAGTACTTC. Translation: CASSPNRGSQETQYF.